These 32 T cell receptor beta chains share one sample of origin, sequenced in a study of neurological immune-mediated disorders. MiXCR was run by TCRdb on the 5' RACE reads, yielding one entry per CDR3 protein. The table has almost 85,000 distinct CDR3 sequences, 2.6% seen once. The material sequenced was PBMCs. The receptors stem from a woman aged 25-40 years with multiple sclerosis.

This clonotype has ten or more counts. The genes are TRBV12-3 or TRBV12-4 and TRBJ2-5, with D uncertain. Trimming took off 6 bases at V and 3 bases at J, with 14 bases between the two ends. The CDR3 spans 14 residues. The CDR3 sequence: CASSRPPTEETQYF. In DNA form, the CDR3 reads TGTGCCAGCAGCCGCCCCCCGACGGAAGAGACCCAGTACTTC.

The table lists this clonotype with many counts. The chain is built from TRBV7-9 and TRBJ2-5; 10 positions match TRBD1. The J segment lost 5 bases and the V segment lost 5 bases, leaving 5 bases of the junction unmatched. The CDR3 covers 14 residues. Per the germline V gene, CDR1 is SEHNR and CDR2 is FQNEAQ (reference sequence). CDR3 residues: CASSPTGGRETQYF. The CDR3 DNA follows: TGTGCCAGCAGCCCGACAGGGGGCAGGGAGACCCAGTACTTC. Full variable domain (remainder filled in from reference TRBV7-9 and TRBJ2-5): DTGVSQNPRHKITKRGQNVTFRCDPISEHNRLYWYRQTLGQGPEFLTYFQNEAQLEKSRLLSDRFSAERPKGSFSTLEIQRTEQGDSAMYLCASSPTGGRETQYFGPGTRLLVL.

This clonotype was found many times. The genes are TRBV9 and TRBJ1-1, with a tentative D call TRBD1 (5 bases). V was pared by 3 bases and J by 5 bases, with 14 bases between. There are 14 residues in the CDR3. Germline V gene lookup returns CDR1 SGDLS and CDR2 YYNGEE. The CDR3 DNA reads TGTGCCAGCAGCGCGAATTGGGGGGAGACTGAAGCTTTCTTT. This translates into CASSANWGETEAFF. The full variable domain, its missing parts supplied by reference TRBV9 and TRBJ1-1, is DSGVTQTPKHLITATGQRVTLRCSPRSGDLSVYWYQQSLDQGLQFLIQYYNGEERAKGNILERFSAQQFPDLHSELNLSSLELGDSALYFCASSANWGETEAFFGQGTRLTVV.

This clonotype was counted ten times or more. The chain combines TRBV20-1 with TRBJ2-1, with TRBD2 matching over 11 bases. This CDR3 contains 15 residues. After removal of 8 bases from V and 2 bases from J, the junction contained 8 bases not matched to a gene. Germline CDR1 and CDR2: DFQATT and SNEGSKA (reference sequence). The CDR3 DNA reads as TGCAGTCCTAAGACTAGCGGGAAAACCTACAATGAGCAGTTCTTC. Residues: CSPKTSGKTYNEQFF.

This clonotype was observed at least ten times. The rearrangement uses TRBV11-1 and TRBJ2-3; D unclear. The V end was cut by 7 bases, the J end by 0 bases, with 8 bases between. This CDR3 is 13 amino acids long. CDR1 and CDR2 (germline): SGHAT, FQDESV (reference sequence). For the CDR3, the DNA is TGTGCCAGCACCGACACCAGCACAGATACGCAGTATTTT. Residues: CASTDTSTDTQYF. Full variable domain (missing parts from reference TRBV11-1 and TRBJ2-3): EAEVAQSPRYKITEKSQAVAFWCDPISGHATLYWYRQILGQGPELLVQFQDESVVDDSQLPKDRFSAERLKGVDSTLKIQPAELGDSAMYLCASTDTSTDTQYFGPGTRLTVL.

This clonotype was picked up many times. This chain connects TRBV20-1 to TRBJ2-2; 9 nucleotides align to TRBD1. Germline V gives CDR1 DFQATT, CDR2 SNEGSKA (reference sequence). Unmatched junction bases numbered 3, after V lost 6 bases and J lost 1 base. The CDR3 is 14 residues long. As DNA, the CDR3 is TGCAGTGCCCCGACAGGGGGGAACACCGGGGAGCTGTTTTTT. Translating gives CSAPTGGNTGELFF.

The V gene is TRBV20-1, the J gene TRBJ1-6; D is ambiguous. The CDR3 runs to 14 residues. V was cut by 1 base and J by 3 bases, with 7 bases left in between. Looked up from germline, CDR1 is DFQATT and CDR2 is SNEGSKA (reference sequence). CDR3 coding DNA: TGCAGTGCTAGAGTCCTGAGCTATAATTCACCCCTCCACTTT. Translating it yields CSARVLSYNSPLHF.

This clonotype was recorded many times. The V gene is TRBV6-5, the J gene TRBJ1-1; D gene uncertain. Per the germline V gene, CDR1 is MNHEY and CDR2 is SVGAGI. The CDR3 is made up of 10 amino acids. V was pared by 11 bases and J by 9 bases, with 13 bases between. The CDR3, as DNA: TGTGCCGGCGAGACGGGAAAAGCTTTCTTT. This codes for CAGETGKAFF.

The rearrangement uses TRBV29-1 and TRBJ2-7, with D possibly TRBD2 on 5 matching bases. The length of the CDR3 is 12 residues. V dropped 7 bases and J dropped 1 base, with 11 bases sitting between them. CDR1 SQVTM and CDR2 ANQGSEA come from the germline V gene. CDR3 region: CSAWTGSYEQYF. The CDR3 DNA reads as TGCAGCGCCTGGACGGGGTCCTACGAGCAGTACTTC.

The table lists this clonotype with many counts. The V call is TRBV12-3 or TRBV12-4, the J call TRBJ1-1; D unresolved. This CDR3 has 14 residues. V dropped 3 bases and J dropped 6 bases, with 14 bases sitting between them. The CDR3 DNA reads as TGTGCCAGCAGTTTTGGGGTGGCAGCCCCTGAAGCTTTCTTT. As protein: CASSFGVAAPEAFF.

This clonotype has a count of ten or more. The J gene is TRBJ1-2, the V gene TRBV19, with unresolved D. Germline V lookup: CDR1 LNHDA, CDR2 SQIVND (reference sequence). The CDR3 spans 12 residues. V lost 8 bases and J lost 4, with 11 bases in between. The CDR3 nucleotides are TGTGCCAGTTCGGTGGGTGGCTATGGCTACACCTTC. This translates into CASSVGGYGYTF.

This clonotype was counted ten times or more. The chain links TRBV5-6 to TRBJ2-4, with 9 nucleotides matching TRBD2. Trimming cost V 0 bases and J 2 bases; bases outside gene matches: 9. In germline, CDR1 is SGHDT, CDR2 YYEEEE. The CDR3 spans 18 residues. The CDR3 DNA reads TGTGCCAGCAGCTTGGAATCTAGCGGGATCGGTTCCAAAAACATTCAGTACTTC. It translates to CASSLESSGIGSKNIQYF.

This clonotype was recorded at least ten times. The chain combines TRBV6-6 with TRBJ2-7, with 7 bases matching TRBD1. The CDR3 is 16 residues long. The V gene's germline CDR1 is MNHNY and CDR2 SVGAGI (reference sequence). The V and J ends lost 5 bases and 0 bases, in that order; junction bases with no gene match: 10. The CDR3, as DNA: TGTGCCAGCAGTCAATCTTCGGGACAGAACTCCTACGAGCAGTACTTC. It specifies CASSQSSGQNSYEQYF.

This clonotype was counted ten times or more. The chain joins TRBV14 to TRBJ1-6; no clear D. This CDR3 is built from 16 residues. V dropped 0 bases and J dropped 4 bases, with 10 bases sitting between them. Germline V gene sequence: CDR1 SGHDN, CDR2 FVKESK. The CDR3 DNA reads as TGTGCCAGCAGCCAAGAACCGACGGGTTATAATTCACCCCTCCACTTT. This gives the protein CASSQEPTGYNSPLHF.

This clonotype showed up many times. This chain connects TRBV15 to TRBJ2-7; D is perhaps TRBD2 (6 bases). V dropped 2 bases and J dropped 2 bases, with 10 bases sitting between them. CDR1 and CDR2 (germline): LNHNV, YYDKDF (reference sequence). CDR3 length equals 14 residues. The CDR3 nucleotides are TGTGCCACCAGCAGACAGGCGGGGACCTACGAGCAGTACTTC. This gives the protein CATSRQAGTYEQYF.

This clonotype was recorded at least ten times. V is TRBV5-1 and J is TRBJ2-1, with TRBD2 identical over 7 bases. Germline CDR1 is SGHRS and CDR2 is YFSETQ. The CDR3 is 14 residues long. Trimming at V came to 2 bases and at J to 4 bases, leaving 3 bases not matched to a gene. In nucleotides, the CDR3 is TGCGCCAGCAGCTTTGGGGGGGATTACAATGAGCAGTTCTTC. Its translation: CASSFGGDYNEQFF.

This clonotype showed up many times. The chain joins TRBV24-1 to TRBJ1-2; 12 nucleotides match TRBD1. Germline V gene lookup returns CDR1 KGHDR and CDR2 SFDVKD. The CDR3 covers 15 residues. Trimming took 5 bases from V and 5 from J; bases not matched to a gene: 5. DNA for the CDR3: TGTGCCACCAGTGGGCTGGGACAGGGGGCTTATGGCTACACCTTC. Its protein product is CATSGLGQGAYGYTF.

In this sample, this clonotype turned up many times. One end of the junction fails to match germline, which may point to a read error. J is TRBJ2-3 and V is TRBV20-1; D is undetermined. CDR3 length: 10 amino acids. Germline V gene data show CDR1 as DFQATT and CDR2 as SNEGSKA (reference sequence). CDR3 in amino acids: CSARLDAQYF. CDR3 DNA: TGCAGTGCTAGACTAGATGCGCAGTATTTT.

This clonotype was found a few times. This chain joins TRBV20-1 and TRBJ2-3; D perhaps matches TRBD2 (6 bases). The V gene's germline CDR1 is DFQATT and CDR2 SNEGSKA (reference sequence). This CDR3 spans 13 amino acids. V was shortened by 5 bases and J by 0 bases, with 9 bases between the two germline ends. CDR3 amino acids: CSALSGSTDTQYF. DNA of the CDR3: TGCAGTGCTTTGAGCGGGAGCACAGATACGCAGTATTTT.

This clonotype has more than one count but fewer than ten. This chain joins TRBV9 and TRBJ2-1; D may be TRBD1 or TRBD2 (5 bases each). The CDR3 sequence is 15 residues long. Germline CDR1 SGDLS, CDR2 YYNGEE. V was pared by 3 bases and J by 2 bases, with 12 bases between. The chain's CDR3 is CASSAAGTAYNEQFF. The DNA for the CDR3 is TGTGCCAGCAGCGCTGCCGGGACGGCCTACAATGAGCAGTTCTTC.

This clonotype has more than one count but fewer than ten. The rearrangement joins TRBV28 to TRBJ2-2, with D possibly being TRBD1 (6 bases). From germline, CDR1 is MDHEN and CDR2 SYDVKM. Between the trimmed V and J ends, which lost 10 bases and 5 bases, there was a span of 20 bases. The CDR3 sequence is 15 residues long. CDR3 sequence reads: CATSSRGRGTGELFF. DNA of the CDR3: TGTGCCACCTCCAGCAGGGGACGCGGGACCGGGGAGCTGTTTTTT.

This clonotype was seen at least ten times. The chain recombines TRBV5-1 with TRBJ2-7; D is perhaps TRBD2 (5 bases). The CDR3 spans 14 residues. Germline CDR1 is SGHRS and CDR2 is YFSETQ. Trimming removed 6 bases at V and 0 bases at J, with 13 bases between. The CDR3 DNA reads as TGCGCCAGCACCCAGCGGCCGAACTCCTACGAGCAGTACTTC. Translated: CASTQRPNSYEQYF.

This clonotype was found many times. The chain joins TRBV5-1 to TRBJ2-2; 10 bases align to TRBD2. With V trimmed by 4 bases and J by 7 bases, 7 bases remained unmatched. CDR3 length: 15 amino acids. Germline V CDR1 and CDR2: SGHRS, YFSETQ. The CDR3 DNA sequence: TGCGCCAGCAGCGAGCTAGCGGGAGAGGTCGGGGAGCTGTTTTTT. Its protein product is CASSELAGEVGELFF.

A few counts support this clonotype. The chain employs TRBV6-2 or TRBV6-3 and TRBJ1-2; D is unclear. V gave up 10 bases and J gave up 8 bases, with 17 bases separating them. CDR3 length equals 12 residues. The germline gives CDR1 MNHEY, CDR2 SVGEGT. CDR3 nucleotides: TGTGCCAACACCCAGCTCGGGCGGGGCTACACCTTC. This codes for CANTQLGRGYTF.

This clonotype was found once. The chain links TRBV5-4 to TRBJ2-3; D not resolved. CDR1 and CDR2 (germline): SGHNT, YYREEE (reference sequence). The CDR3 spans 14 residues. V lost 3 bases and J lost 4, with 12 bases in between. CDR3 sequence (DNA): TGTGCCAGCAGCTCCCGACTGGCATCAGATACGCAGTATTTT. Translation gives CASSSRLASDTQYF.

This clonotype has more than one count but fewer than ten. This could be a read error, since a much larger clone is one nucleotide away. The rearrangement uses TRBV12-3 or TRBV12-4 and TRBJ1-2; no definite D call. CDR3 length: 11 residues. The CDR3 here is CDSSLGYGYTF. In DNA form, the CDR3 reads TGTGACAGCAGTTTAGGCTATGGCTACACCTTC.

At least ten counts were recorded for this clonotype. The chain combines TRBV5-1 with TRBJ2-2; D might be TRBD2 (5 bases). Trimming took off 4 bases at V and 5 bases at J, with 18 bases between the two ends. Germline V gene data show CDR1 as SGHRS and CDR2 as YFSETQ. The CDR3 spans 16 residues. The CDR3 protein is CASSTGLSMGTGELFF. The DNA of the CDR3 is TGCGCCAGCAGCACTGGACTCTCAATGGGGACCGGGGAGCTGTTTTTT.

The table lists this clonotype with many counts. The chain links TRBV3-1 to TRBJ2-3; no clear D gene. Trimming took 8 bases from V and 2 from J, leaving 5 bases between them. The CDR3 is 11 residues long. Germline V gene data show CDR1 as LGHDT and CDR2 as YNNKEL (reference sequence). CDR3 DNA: TGTGCCAGCCGCCTCACAGATACGCAGTATTTT. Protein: CASRLTDTQYF.

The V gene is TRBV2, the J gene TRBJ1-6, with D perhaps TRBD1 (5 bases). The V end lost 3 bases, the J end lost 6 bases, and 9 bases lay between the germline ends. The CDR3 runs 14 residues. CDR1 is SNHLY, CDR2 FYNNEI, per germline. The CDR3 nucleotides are TGTGCCAGCAGTGATTCAGGGATTAATTCACCCCTCCACTTT. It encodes CASSDSGINSPLHF.

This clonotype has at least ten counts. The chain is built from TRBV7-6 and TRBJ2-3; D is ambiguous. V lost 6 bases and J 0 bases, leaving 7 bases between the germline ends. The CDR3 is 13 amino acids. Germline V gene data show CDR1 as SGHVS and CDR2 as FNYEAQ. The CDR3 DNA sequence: TGTGCCAGCAGGGGTTCTAGCACAGATACGCAGTATTTT. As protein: CASRGSSTDTQYF.

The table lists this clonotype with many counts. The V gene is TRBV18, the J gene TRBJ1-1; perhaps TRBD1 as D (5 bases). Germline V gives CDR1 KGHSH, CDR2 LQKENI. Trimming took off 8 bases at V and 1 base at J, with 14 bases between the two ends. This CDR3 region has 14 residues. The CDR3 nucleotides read TGTGCCAGCCCTTGGACAAAGAAGAACACTGAAGCTTTCTTT. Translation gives CASPWTKKNTEAFF.

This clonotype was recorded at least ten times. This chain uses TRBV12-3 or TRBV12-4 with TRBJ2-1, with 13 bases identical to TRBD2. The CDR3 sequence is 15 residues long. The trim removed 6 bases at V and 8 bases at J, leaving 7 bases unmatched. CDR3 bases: TGTGCCAGCAGAAGACTAGCGGGAGGTTGGGATGAGCAGTTCTTC. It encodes CASRRLAGGWDEQFF.